What follows are 3 T cell receptor beta chains derived from one specimen sequenced in a study of regulatory T cells in long-lasting Graves disease. Time point noted: newly diagnosed GD, antithyroid drugs for less than 3 months. Extracted RNA from PBMCs served as the source of the TCR library. Building the TCR beta libraries relied on iRepertoire HTBI primers, and CDR3 regions underwent Arm-PCR. Each CDR3 protein gets one entry after TCRdb re-called the multiplex PCR reads with MiXCR. The table records 350,000 to 500,000 distinct CDR3 sequences, about 17% of them present only once. The same sample was also studied in work on T cells in Graves' hyperthyroidism and ophthalmopathy.

This specimen consisted of peripheral blood mononuclear cells (PBMCs), obtained at new diagnosis, from a patient treated with antithyroid drugs. Receptors originate from a woman between 18 and 30 years old with Graves disease.

The V gene is TRBV9, the J gene TRBJ1-6; no reliable D call. There are 14 residues in the CDR3. The V gene lost 0 bases and the J gene lost 8 bases, with 9 bases spanning the gap. Germline CDR1 reads SGDLS; CDR2 reads YYNGEE. The CDR3 sequence is CASSVEVSDSPLHF. CDR3 in DNA: TGTGCCAGCAGCGTAGAGGTATCGGATTCACCCCTCCACTTT.

This clonotype was seen repeatedly, ten times or more. The J gene is TRBJ2-1, the V gene TRBV29-1, with 7 bases fitting TRBD1. In germline, CDR1 is SQVTM, CDR2 ANQGSEA. The junction had 10 bases not matched to a gene; V was cut back by 7 bases and J by 7 bases. CDR3 size: 13 residues. The DNA of the CDR3 is TGCAGCGCACAGAAGACAGGGTGGAATGAGCAGTTCTTC. Translating gives CSAQKTGWNEQFF.

The V call is TRBV20-1, the J call TRBJ1-4, with D perhaps matching TRBD1 (6 bases). With 4 bases removed from V and 2 bases from J, the gap between germline ends came to 8 bases. Germline CDR1 and CDR2: DFQATT and SNEGSKA (reference sequence). CDR3 size: 13 residues. CDR3 region: CSATGDTNEKLFF. CDR3 sequence (DNA): TGCAGTGCTACAGGGGACACTAATGAAAAACTGTTTTTT.